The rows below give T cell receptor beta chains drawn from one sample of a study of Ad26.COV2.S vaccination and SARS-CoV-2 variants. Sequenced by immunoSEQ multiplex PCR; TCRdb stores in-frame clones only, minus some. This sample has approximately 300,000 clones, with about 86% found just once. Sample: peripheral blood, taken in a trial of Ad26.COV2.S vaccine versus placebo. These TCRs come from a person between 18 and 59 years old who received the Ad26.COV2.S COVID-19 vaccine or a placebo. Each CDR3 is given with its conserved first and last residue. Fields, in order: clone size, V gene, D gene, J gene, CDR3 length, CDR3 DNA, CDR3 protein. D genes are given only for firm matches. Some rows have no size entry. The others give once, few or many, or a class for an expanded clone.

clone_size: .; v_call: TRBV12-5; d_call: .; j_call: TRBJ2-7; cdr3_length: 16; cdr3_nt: TGTGCTAGTGGTTTGGCAACCGGGACACATCACTACGAGCAGTACTTC; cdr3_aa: CASGLATGTHHYEQYF
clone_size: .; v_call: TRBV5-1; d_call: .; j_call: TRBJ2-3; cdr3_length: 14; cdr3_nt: TGCGCCAGCAGGAGGTTAGCGGACACAGATACGCAGTATTTT; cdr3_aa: CASRRLADTDTQYF
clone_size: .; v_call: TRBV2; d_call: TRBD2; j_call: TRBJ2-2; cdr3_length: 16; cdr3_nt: TGTGCCAGCAGTGAAGGGGGACTAGCGGTGACCGGGGAGCTGTTTTTT; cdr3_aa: CASSEGGLAVTGELFF
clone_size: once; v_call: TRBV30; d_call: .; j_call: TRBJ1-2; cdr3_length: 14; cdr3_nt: TGTGCCTCATCTGAGGGGGGAGCGAACTATGGCTACACCTTC; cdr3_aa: CASSEGGANYGYTF
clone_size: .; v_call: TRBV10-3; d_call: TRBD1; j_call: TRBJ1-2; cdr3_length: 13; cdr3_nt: TGTGCCATCAGTGGGGACAGTAAGAATGGCTACACCTTC; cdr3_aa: CAISGDSKNGYTF
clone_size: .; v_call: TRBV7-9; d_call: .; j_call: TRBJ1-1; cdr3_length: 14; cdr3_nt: TGTGCCAGCAGCGGGCTATCCATGAACACTGAAGCTTTCTTT; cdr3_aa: CASSGLSMNTEAFF
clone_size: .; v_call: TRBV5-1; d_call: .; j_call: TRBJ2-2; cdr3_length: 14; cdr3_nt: TGCGCCAGCAGCTTAACGGGGAACACCGGGGAGCTGTTTTTT; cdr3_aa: CASSLTGNTGELFF
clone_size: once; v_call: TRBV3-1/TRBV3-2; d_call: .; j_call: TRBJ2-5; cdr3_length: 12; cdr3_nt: TGTGCCAGCAGCCAAGATTATTGGGCCCAGTACTTC; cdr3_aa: CASSQDYWAQYF
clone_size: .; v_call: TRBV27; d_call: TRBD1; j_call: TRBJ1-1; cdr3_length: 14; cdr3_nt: TGTGCCAGCAAGTTTGCGGACAGGGGCACTGAAGCTTTCTTT; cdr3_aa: CASKFADRGTEAFF
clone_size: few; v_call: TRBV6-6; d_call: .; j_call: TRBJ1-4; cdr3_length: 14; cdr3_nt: TGTGCCAGCACCCAGGGGCGGGAGGGTGAAAAACTGTTTTTT; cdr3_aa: CASTQGREGEKLFF
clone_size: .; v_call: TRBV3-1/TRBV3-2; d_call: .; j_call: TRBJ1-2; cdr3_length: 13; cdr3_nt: TGTGCCAGCAGCCAAGATCCTAGCTATGGCTACACCTTC; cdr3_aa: CASSQDPSYGYTF
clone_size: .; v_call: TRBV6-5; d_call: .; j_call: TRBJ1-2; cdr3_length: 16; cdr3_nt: TGTGCCAGCAGTTACTCGGCAGGGCCGTATAACTATGGCTACACCTTC; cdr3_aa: CASSYSAGPYNYGYTF
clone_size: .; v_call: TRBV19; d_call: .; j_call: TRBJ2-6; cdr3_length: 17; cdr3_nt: TGTGCCAGTAGTATACCTAGAGGGGGCTCTGGGGCCAACGTCCTGACTTTC; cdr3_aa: CASSIPRGGSGANVLTF
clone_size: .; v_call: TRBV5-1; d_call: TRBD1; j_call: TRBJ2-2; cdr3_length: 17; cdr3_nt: TGCGCCAGCAGCTTCACAGGGGGCTACGCGAACACCGGGGAGCTGTTTTTT; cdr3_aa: CASSFTGGYANTGELFF
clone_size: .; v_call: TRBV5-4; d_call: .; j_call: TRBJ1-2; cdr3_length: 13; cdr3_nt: TGTGCCAGCAGCTTGTATATCCAAAGTGGCTACACCTTC; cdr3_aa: CASSLYIQSGYTF
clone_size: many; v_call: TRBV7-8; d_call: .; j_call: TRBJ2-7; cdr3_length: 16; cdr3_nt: TGTGCCAGCAGCTTATACCAAATAGGGGTCCCCTACGAGCAGTACTTC; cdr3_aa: CASSLYQIGVPYEQYF
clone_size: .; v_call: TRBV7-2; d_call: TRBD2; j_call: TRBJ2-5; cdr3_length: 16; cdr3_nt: TGTGCCAGCAGCTTAGCCACTAGCGGGGGGAGTGGGACCCAGTACTTC; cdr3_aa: CASSLATSGGSGTQYF
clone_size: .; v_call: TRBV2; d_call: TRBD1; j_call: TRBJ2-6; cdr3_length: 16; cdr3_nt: TGTGCCAGCAGTAGGACAGGGGGGTCTGGGGCCAACGTCCTGACTTTC; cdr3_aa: CASSRTGGSGANVLTF
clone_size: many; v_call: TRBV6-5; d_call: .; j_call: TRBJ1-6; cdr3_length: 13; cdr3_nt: TGTGCCAGCAGTAGGCAGAATAATTCACCCCTCCACTTT; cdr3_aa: CASSRQNNSPLHF
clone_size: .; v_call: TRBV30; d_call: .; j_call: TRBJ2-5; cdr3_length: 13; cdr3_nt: TGTGCCTGGAGTTCGGGGTTTCAAGAGACCCAGTACTTC; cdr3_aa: CAWSSGFQETQYF
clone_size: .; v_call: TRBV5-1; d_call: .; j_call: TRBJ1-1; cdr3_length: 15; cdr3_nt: TGCGCCAGCAGCTTGGCTAGGATTGGGAACACTGAAGCTTTCTTT; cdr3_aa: CASSLARIGNTEAFF
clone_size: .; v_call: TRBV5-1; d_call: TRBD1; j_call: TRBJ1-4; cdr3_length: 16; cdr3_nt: TGCGCCAGCAGCAGGGACAGGGTACAGGGGGTTGAAAAACTGTTTTTT; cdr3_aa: CASSRDRVQGVEKLFF
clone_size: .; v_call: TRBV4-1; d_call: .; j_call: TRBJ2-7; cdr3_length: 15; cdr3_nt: TGCGCCAGCAGTCCCACAGGGTTTGGGGCCTACGAGCAGTACTTC; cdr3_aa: CASSPTGFGAYEQYF
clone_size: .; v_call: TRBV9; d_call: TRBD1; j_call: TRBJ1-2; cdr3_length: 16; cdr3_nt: TGTGCCAGCAGCGTAGAGGGGGCTGGTCTGGTCTATGGCTACACCTTC; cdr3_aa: CASSVEGAGLVYGYTF